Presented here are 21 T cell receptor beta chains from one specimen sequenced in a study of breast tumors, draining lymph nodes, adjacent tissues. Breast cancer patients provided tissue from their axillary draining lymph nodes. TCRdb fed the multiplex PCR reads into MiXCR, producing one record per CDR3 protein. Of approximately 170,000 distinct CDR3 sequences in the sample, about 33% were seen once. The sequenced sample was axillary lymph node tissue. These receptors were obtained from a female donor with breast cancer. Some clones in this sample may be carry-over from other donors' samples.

In DNA, the CDR3 is TGCGCCAGCAGCTTGCATGGGGCCCGGACAGATACGCAGTATTTT. It codes for CASSLHGARTDTQYF. The V and J genes are TRBV5-1 and TRBJ2-3, with D possibly being TRBD1 (5 bases). Trimming removed 1 base from V and 3 bases from J, with 12 bases in between. Germline CDR1 SGHRS, CDR2 YFSETQ. The CDR3 sequence is 15 residues long.

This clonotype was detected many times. CDR3 loop: CASSRRGVADTQYF. The CDR3 DNA sequence: TGCGCCAGCAGCCGGCGGGGGGTGGCGGATACGCAGTATTTT. The chain links TRBV10-1 to TRBJ2-3, with 8 bases identical to TRBD2. Germline V lookup: CDR1 WNHNN, CDR2 SYGVQD (reference sequence). The junction had 8 bases not matched to a gene; V was cut back by 6 bases and J by 6 bases. This CDR3 has 14 residues.

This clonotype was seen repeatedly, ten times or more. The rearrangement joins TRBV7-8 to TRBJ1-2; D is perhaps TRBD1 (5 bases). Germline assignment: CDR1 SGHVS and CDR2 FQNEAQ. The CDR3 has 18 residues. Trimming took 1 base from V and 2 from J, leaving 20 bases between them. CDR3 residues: CASSLVRRQTYLNYGYTF. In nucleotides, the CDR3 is TGTGCCAGCAGCTTAGTCCGACGACAGACTTATTTAAACTATGGCTACACCTTC. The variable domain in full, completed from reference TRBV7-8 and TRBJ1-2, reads GAGVSQSPRYKVAKRGQDVALRCDPISGHVSLFWYQQALGQGPEFLTYFQNEAQLDKSGLPSDRFFAERPEGSVSTLKIQRTQQEDSAVYLCASSLVRRQTYLNYGYTFGSGTRLTVV.

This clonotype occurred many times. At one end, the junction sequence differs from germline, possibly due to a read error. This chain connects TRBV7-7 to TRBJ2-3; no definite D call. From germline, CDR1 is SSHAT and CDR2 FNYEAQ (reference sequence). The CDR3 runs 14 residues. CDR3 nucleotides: TGTGCTAGCAGCTTAGGTGTGTCCACAGATACGCAGTATTTT. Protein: CASSLGVSTDTQYF. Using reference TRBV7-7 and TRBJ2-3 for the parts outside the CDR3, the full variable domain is GAGVSQSPRYKVTKRGQDVTLRCDPISSHATLYWYQQALGQGPEFLTYFNYEAQPDKSGLPSDRFSAERPEGSISTLTIQRTEQRDSAMYRCASSLGVSTDTQYFGPGTRLTVL.

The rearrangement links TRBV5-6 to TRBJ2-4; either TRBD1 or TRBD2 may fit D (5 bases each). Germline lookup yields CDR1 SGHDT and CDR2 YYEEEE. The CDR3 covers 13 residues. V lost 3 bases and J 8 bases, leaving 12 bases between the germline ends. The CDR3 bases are TGTGCCAGCAGCTCGGGACGGAAAGACATTCAGTACTTC. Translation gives CASSSGRKDIQYF.

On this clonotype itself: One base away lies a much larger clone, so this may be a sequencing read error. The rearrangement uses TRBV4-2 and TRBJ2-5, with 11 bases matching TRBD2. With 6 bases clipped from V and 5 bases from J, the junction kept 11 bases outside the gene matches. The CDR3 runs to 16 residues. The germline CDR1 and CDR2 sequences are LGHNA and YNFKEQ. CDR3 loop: CASSLSTSGSYETQYF. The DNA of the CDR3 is TGTGCCAGCAGTTTAAGTACTAGCGGGAGTTACGAGACCCAGTACTTC.

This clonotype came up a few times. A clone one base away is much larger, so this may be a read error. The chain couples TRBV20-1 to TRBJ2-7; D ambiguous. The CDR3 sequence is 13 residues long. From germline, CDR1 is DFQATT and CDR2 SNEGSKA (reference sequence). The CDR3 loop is CSARDLLVYAQYF. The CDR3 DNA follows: TGCAGTGCTAGAGATCTTTTAGTTTACGCGCAGTACTTC.

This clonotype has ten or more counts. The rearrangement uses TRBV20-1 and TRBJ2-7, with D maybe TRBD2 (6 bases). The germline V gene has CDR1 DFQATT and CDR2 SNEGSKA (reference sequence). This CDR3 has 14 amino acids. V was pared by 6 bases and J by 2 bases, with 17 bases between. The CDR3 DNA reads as TGCAGTGCCCGAGGGGACTGGCCGGCCTACGAGCAGTACTTC. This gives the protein CSARGDWPAYEQYF.

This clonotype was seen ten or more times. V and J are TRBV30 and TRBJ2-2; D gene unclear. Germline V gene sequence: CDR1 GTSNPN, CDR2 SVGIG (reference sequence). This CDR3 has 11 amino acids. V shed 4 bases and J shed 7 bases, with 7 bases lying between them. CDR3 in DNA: TGTGCCTGGAACCTGGGCGGGGAGCTGTTTTTT. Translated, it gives CAWNLGGELFF.

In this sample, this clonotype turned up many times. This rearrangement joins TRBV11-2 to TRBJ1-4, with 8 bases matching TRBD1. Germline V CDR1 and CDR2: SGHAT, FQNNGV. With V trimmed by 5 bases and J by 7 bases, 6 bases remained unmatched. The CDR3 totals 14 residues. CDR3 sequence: CASSTAGGTEKLFF. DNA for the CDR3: TGTGCCAGCAGCACAGCAGGGGGCACTGAAAAACTGTTTTTT.

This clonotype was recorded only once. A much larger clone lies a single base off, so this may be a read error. This CDR3 reads CASSFEGTRNEQFF. The CDR3 region has the DNA TGTGCCAGCAGTTTCGAGGGGACAAGGAATGAGCAGTTCTTC. The gene calls are TRBV12-3 or TRBV12-4 and TRBJ2-1; tentative D call: TRBD1 (6 bases). The CDR3 is 14 residues long. V lost 3 bases, J lost 7 bases, and 13 bases lay in between.

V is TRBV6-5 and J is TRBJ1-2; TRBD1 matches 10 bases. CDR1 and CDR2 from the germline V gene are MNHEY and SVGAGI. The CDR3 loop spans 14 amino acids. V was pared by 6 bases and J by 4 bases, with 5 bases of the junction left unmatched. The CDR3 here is CASSSDRGGYGYTF. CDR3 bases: TGTGCCAGCAGCTCGGACAGGGGGGGCTATGGCTACACCTTC.

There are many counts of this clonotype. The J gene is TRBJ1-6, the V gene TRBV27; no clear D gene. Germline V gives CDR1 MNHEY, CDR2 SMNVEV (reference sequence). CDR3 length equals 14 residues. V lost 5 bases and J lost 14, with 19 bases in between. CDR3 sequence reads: CASSTLGATRTLHF. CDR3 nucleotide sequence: TGTGCCAGCAGTACCCTTGGAGCAACCAGGACCCTCCACTTT.

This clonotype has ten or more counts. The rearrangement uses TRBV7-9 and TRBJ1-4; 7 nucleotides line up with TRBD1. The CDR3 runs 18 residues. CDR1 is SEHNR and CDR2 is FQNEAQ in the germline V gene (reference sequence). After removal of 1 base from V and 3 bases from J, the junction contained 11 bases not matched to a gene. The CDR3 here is CASSLVHRGVRANEKLFF. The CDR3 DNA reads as TGTGCCAGCAGCTTAGTTCACAGGGGAGTTAGAGCTAATGAAAAACTGTTTTTT.

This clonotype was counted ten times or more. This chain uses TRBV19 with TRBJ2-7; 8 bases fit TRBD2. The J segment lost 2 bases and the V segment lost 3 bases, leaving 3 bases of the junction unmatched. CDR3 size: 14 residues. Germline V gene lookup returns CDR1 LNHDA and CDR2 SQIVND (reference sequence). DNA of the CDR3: TGTGCCAGTAGTATGAGCGGGGGTACCTACGAGCAGTACTTC. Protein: CASSMSGGTYEQYF.

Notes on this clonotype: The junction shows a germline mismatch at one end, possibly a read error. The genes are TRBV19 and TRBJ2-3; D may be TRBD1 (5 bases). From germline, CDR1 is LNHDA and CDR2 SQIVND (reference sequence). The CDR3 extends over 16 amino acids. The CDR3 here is CAGSTDKRTGTDTQYF. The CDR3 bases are TGTGCCGGTAGTACGGACAAGAGAACGGGCACAGATACGCAGTATTTT. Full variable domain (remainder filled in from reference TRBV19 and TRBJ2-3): DGGITQSPKYLFRKEGQNVTLSCEQNLNHDAMYWYRQDPGQGLRLIYYSQIVNDFQKGDIAEGYSVSREKKESFPLTVTSAQKNPTAFYLCAGSTDKRTGTDTQYFGPGTRLTVL.

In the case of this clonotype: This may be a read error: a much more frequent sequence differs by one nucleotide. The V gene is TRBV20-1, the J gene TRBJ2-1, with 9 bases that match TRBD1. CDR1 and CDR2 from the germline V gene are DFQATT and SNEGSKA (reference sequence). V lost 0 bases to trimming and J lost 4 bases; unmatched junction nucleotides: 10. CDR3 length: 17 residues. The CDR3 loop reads CSARDQTGGGLYNEQFF. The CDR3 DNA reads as TGCAGTGCTAGAGATCAAACAGGGGGCGGCCTATACAATGAGCAGTTCTTC.

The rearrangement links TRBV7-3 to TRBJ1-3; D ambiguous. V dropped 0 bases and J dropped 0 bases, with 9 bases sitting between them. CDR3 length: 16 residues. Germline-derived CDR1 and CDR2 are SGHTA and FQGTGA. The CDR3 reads CASSLTGSFSGNTIYF. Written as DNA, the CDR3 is TGTGCCAGCAGCTTAACGGGGTCCTTCTCTGGAAACACCATATATTTT.

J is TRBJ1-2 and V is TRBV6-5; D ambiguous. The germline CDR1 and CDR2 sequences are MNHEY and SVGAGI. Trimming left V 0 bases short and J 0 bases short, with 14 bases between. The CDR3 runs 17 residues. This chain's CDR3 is CASSYSNRWSSNYGYTF. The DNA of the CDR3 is TGTGCCAGCAGTTACTCGAATAGGTGGAGTTCTAACTATGGCTACACCTTC.

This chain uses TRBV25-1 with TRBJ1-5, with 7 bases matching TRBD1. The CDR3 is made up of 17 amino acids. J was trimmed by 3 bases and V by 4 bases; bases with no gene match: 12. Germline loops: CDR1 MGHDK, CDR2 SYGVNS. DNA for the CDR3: TGTGCCAGCAGTGCTAGAGATCCCCAGGGGGACAATCAGCCCCAGCATTTT. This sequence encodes CASSARDPQGDNQPQHF.

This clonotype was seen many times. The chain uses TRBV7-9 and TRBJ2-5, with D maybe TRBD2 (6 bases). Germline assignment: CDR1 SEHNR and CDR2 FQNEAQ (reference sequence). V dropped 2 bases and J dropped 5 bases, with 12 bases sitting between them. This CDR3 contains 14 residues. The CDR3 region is CASSLSGAGETQYF. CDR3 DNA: TGTGCCAGCAGCTTATCTGGGGCGGGGGAGACCCAGTACTTC.